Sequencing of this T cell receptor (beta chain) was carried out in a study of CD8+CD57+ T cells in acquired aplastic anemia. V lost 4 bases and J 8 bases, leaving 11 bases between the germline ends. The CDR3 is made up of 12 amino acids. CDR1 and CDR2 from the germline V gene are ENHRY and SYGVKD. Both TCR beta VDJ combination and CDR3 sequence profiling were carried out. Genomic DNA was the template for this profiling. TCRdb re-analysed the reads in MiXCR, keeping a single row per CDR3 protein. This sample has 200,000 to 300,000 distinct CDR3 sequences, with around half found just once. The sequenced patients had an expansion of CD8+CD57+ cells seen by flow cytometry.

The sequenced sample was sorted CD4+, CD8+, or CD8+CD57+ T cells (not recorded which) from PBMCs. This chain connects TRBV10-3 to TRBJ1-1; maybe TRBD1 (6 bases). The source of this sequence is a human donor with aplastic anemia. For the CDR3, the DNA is TGTGCCATCAGTGCTCAGGGGTACGAAGCTTTCTTT. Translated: CAISAQGYEAFF.